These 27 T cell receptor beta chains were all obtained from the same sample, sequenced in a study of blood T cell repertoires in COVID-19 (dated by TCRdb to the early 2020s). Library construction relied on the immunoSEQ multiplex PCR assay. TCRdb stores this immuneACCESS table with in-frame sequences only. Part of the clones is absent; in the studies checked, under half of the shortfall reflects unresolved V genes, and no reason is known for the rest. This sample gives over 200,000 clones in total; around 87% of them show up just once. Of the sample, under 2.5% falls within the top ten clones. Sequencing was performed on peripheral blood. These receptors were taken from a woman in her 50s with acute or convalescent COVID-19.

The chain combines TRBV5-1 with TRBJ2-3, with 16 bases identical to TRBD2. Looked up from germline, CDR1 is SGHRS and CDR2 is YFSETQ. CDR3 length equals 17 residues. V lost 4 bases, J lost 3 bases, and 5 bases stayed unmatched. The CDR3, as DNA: TGCGCCAGCAGCAAGGGACTAGCGGGAGGGCTTACAGATACGCAGTATTTT. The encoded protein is CASSKGLAGGLTDTQYF.

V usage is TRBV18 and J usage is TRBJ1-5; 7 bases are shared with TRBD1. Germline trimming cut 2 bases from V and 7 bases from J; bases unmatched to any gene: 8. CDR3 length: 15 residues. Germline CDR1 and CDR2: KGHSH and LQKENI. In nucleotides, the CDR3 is TGTGCCAGCTCACCAGGGGGACAGCCCAACCAGCCCCAGCATTTT. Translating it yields CASSPGGQPNQPQHF.

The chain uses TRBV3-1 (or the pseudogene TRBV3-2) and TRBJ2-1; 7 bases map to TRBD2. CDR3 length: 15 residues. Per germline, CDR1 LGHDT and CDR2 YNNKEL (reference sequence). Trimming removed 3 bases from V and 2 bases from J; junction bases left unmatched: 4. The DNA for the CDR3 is TGTGCCAGCAGCCAGGGCGGGAGCCCCTACAATGAGCAGTTCTTC. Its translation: CASSQGGSPYNEQFF.

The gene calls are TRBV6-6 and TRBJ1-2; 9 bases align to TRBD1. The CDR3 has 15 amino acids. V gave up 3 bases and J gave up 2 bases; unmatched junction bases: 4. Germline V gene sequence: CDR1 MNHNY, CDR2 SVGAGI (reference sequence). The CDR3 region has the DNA TGTGCCAGCAGTTATGGGGACAGGGTCAACTATGGCTACACCTTC. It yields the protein CASSYGDRVNYGYTF.

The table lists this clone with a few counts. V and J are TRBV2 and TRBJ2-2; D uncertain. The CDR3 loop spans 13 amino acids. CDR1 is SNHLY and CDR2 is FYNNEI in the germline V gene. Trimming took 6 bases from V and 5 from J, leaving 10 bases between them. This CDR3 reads CASSPRATGELFF. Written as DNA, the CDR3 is TGTGCCAGCAGCCCCCGCGCGACCGGGGAGCTGTTTTTT. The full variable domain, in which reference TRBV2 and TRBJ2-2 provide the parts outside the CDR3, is EPEVTQTPSHQVTQMGQEVILRCVPISNHLYFYWYRQILGQKVEFLVSFYNNEISEKSEIFDDQFSVERPDGSNFTLKIRSTKLEDSAMYFCASSPRATGELFFGEGSRLTVL.

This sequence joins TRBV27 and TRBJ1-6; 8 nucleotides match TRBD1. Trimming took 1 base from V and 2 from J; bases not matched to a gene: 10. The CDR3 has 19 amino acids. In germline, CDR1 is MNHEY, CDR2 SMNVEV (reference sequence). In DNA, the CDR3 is TGTGCCAGCAGTTTATTGGCCCGAACAGGGGGAGCCTATAATTCACCCCTCCACTTT. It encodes CASSLLARTGGAYNSPLHF.

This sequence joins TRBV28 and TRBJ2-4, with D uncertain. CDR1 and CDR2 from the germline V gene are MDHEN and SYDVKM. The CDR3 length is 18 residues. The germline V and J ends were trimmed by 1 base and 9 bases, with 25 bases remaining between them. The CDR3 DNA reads TGTGCCAGCAGTTTATCCGCCTTCCAATCCGGCAGGCGTGGCATTCAGTACTTC. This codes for CASSLSAFQSGRRGIQYF.

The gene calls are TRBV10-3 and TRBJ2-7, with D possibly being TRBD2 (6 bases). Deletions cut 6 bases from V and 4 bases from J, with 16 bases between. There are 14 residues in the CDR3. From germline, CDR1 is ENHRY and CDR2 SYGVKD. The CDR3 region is CAIRVALAGYEQYF. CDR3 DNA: TGTGCCATCAGAGTAGCACTAGCTGGGTACGAGCAGTACTTC.

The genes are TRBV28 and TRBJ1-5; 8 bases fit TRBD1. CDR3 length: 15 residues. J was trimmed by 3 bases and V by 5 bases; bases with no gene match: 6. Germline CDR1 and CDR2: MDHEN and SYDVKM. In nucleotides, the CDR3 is TGTGCCAGCAGTCCGACAGGGGTTAACAATCAGCCCCAGCATTTT. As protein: CASSPTGVNNQPQHF.

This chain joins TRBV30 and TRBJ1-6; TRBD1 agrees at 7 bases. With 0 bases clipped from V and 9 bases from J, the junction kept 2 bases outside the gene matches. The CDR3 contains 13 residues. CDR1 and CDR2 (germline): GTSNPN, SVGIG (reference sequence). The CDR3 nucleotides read TGTGCCTGGAGTGTAAACAGGGGTTCACCCCTCCACTTT. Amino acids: CAWSVNRGSPLHF. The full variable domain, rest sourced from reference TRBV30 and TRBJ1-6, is SQTIHQWPATLVQPVGSPLSLECTVEGTSNPNLYWYRQAAGRGLQLLFYSVGIGQISSEVPQNLSASRPQDRQFILSSKKLLLSDSGFYLCAWSVNRGSPLHFGNGTRLTVT.

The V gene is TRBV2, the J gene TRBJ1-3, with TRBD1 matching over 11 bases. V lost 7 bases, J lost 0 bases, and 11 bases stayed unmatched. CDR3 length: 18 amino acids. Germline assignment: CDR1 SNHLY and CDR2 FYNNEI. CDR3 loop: CASKDGTGGPYSGNTIYF. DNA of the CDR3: TGTGCCAGCAAGGACGGGACAGGGGGTCCCTACTCTGGAAACACCATATATTTT. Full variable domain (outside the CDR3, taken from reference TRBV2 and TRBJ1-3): EPEVTQTPSHQVTQMGQEVILRCVPISNHLYFYWYRQILGQKVEFLVSFYNNEISEKSEIFDDQFSVERPDGSNFTLKIRSTKLEDSAMYFCASKDGTGGPYSGNTIYFGEGSWLTVV.

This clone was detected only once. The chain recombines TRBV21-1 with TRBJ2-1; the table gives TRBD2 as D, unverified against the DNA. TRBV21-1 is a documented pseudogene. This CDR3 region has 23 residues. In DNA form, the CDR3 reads TGTGCCAGCAGCAAAGTCCGTTTCGGACGGACTAGCGCGATGGAGGTTCTCTACAATGAGCAGTTCTTC. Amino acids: CASSKVRFGRTSAMEVLYNEQFF.

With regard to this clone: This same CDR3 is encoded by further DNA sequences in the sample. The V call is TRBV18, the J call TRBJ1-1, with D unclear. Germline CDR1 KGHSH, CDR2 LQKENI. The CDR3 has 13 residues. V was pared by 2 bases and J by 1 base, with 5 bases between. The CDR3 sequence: CASSPAGNTEAFF. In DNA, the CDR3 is TGTGCCAGCTCACCAGCAGGGAACACTGAAGCTTTCTTT.

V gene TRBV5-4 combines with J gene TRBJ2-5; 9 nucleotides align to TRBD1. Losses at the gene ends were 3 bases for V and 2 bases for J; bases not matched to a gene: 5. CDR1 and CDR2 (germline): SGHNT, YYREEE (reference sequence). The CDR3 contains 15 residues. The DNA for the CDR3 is TGTGCCAGCAGCTGGAGGGACAGGGCACAAGAGACCCAGTACTTC. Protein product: CASSWRDRAQETQYF.

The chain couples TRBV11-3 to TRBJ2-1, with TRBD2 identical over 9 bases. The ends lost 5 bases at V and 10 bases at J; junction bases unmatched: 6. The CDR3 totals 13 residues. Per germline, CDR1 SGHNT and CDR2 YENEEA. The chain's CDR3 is CASSVSGRGEQFF. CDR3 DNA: TGTGCCAGCAGCGTTAGCGGGAGAGGAGAGCAGTTCTTC.

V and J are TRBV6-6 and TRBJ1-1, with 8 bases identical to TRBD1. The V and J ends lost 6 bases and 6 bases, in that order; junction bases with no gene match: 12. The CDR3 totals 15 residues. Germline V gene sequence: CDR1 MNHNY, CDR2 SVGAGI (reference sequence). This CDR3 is CASSPGQGMISEAFF. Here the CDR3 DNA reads TGTGCCAGCAGCCCAGGACAGGGTATGATCTCTGAAGCTTTCTTT.

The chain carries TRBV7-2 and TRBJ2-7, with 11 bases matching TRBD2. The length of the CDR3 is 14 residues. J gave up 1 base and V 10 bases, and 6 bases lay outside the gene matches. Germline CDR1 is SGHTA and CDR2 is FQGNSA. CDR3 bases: TGTGCCACCCAGTTAGCGGGAGGGTCCTACGAGCAGTACTTC. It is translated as CATQLAGGSYEQYF.

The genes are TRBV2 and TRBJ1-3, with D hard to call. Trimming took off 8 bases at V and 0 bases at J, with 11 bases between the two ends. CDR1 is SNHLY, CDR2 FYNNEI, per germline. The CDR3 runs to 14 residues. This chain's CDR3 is CASEHGSSGNTIYF. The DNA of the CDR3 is TGTGCCAGCGAACACGGGAGCTCTGGAAACACCATATATTTT.

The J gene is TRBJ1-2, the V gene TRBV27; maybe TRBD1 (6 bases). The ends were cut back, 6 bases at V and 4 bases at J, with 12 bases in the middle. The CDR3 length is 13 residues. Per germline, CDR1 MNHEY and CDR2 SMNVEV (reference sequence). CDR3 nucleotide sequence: TGTGCCAGCAGACCGGGGGGCCGCTATGGCTACACCTTC. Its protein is CASRPGGRYGYTF.

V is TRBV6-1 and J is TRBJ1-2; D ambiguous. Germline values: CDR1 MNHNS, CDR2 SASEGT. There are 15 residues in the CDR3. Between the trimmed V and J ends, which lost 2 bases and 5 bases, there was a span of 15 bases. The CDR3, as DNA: TGTGCCAGCAGTGAAATCCGGGCAGGAGGGTATGGCTACACCTTC. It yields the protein CASSEIRAGGYGYTF.

The CDR3 coding sequence is TGCGCCAGCAGCTTTCGACTAGCGGGGTTTGAGCAGTTCTTC. Its translation is CASSFRLAGFEQFF. The chain has TRBV5-1 and TRBJ2-1; TRBD2 matches at 11 bases. With V trimmed by 2 bases and J by 9 bases, 4 bases remained unmatched. The CDR3 length is 14 residues. Germline V gene lookup returns CDR1 SGHRS and CDR2 YFSETQ.

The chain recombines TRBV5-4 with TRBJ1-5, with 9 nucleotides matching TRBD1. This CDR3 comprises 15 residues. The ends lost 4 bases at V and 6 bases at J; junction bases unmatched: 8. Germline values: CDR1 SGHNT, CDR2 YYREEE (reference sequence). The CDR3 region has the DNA TGTGCCAGCAGCCCGGGACAGGGAGTCGGTCAGCCCCAGCATTTT. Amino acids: CASSPGQGVGQPQHF.

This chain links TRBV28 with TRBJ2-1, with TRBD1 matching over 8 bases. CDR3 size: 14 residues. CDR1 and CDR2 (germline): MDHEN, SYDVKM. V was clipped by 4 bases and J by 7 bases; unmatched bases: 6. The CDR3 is CASSSGDRWNEQFF. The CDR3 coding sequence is TGTGCCAGCAGTTCCGGGGACAGGTGGAATGAGCAGTTCTTC.

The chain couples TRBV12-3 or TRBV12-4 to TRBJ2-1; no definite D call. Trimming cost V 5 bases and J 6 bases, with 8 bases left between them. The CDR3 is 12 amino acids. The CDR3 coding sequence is TGTGCCAGCAGTCCCCCCCTCAATGAGCAGTTCTTC. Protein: CASSPPLNEQFF.

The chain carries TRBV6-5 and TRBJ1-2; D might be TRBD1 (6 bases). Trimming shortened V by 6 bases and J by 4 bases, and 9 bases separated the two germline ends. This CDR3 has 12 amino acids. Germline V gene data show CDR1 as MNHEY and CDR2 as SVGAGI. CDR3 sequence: CASSSDSYGYTF. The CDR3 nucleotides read TGTGCCAGCAGCTCGGACAGCTATGGCTACACCTTC.

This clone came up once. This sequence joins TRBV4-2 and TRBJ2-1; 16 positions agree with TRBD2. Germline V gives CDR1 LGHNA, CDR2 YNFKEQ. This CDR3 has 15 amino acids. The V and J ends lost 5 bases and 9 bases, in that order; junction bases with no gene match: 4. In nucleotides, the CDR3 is TGTGCCAGCAGCTCGGGACTAGCGGGAGGGGCTGAGCAGTTCTTC. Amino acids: CASSSGLAGGAEQFF.

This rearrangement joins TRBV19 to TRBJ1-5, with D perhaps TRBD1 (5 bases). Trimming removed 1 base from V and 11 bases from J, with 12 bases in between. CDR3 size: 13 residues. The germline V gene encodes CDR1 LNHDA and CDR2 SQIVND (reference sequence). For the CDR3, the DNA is TGTGCCAGTAGTATAGTCAGGGAGGGGTCCCAGCATTTT. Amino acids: CASSIVREGSQHF.